This T cell receptor (beta chain) was obtained from a study of blood T cell repertoires in COVID-19. On the study more broadly: Specimens from acute and convalescent COVID-19 originated in the United States, Italy and Spain. T cells, B-cell-depleted T cells, or PBMCs supplied cDNA or gDNA.

The length of the CDR3 is 14 residues. Per germline, CDR1 SGHDT and CDR2 YYEEEE. After removal of 3 bases from V and 2 bases from J, the junction contained 4 bases not matched to a gene. As handled by the study authors: Estimation of nucleated cell counts was performed using reference gene primer amplification. Produced via immunoSEQ multiplex PCR; TCRdb's table is partial and in-frame only. Clone size and the V and J calls come from that table; the DNA yielded D and trimming. Of about 130,000 clones in the sample, about 91% were seen once. The sequenced material came from peripheral blood. This clonotype originated in a man in his fifties or sixties with acute or convalescent COVID-19. The chain carries TRBV5-6 and TRBJ1-2; 7 positions agree with TRBD1. CDR3 coding DNA: TGTGCCAGCAGCTCGGGACAGAGAAACTATGGCTACACCTTC. It is translated as CASSSGQRNYGYTF.